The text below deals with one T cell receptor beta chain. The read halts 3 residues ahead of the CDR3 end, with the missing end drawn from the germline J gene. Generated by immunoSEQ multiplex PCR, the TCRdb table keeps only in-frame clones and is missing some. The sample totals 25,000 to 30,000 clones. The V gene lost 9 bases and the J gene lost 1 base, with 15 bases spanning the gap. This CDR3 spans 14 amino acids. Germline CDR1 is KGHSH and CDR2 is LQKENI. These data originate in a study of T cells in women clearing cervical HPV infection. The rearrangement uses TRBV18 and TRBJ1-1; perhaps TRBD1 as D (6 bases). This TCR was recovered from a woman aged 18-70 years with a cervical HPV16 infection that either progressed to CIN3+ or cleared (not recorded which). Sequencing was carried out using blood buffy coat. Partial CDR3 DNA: TGTGCCAGTAACAGGGATGGAGAGAACACTGAA. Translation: CASNRDGENTE. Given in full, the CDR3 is CASNRDGENTEAFF. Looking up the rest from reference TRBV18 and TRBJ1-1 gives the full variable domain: NAGVMQNPRHLVRRRGQEARLRCSPMKGHSHVYWYRQLPEEGLKFMVYLQKENIIDESGMPKERFSAEFPKEGPSILRIQQVVRGDSAAYFCASNRDGENTEAFFGQGTRLTVV.